These 19 T cell receptor beta chains were all obtained from the same sample, sequenced in a study of blood T cell repertoires in COVID-19. Repertoires were generated with immunoSEQ multiplex PCR, while TCRdb's copy carries only in-frame clones and drops some. Found here are over 200,000 clones, approximately 79% of them singletons; the top ten hold roughly 4.9%. The specimen was peripheral blood. The receptors were gathered from a human donor in a cohort sampled during active COVID-19.

The CDR3 region is CSIRGDSGETQYF. The CDR3 DNA reads as TGCAGCATTCGCGGGGACTCCGGGGAGACCCAGTACTTC. The chain employs TRBV29-1 and TRBJ2-5; TRBD2 is a possible D gene (6 bases). CDR1 is SQVTM, CDR2 ANQGSEA, per germline. V was shortened by 8 bases and J by 5 bases, with 18 bases between the two germline ends. The CDR3 length is 13 residues.

The chain is built from TRBV27 and TRBJ2-3; D gene unclear. Looked up from germline, CDR1 is MNHEY and CDR2 is SMNVEV (reference sequence). The CDR3 has 12 amino acids. Trimming shortened V by 10 bases and J by 4 bases, and 12 bases separated the two germline ends. The CDR3 region is CATQPKPDTQYF. The DNA of the CDR3 is TGTGCCACCCAACCGAAGCCAGATACGCAGTATTTT.

CDR3: CASSPDRGTDTQYF. Here the CDR3 DNA reads TGTGCCAGCTCACCGGACAGGGGCACAGATACGCAGTATTTT. The rearrangement uses TRBV18 and TRBJ2-3; 8 bases are shared with TRBD1. The CDR3 spans 14 residues. The V segment lost 3 bases and the J segment 1 base; nucleotides outside the gene matches: 0. The germline V gene encodes CDR1 KGHSH and CDR2 LQKENI.

In regard to this clone: The junction departs from germline at one end; a sequencing error may be responsible. The chain recombines TRBV5-1 with TRBJ1-2; 9 bases agree with TRBD1. The germline CDR1 and CDR2 sequences are SGHRS and YFSETQ. The length of the CDR3 is 13 residues. CDR3 residues: CASSQGQGNSFNF. The CDR3 DNA reads TGCGCCAGCAGCCAAGGACAGGGGAACTCCTTCAACTTC.

The chain is built from TRBV9 and TRBJ2-7; a weak D match, TRBD1 (5 bases). CDR3 length: 13 amino acids. The germline CDR1 and CDR2 sequences are SGDLS and YYNGEE. The V and J ends lost 3 bases and 9 bases respectively, with 16 bases between them. The CDR3 is CASSAGAEKVQYF. Written as DNA, the CDR3 is TGTGCCAGCAGCGCTGGGGCGGAAAAGGTGCAGTACTTC.

The count of this clone is one. V usage is TRBV28 and J usage is TRBJ2-1, with 8 positions matching TRBD1. This CDR3 has 15 residues. CDR1 is MDHEN, CDR2 SYDVKM, per germline. V trimming: 3 bases; J trimming: 8 bases; junction bases outside the gene matches: 9. The CDR3 coding sequence is TGTGCCAGCAGTTTCAACGGACAGGGTTTCGATGAGCAGTTCTTC. It is translated as CASSFNGQGFDEQFF.

This chain connects TRBV4-3 to TRBJ2-7; 8 nucleotides align to TRBD2. The CDR3 runs 16 residues. Germline values: CDR1 LGHNA, CDR2 YSLEER. Losses at the gene ends were 2 bases for V and 0 bases for J; bases not matched to a gene: 6. CDR3 protein: CASSQTGTRSSYEQYF. CDR3 nucleotides: TGCGCCAGCAGCCAAACCGGGACTAGGAGCTCCTACGAGCAGTACTTC.

The rearrangement uses TRBV9 and TRBJ2-7; 7 positions match TRBD1. The CDR3 runs 14 residues. Per the germline V gene, CDR1 is SGDLS and CDR2 is YYNGEE. With 3 bases clipped from V and 3 bases from J, the junction kept 6 bases outside the gene matches. The CDR3 DNA follows: TGTGCCAGCAGCGGCCGGGACAGCGACTACGAGCAGTACTTC. Amino acid sequence: CASSGRDSDYEQYF.

The CDR3 sequence: CASSSSQVTIYF. As DNA, the CDR3 is TGTGCCAGCAGTTCCTCCCAGGTGACCATATATTTT. The chain uses TRBV28 and TRBJ1-3; no reliable D call. Germline lookup yields CDR1 MDHEN and CDR2 SYDVKM. CDR3 size: 12 residues. V shed 4 bases and J shed 10 bases, with 11 bases lying between them.

V is TRBV28 and J is TRBJ1-5; 8 bases map to TRBD1. The trim removed 2 bases at V and 7 bases at J, leaving 7 bases unmatched. This CDR3 is built from 15 residues. In germline, CDR1 is MDHEN, CDR2 SYDVKM. The CDR3 nucleotides read TGTGCCAGCAGTTTAAATGGACAGGGAAGGCAGCCCCAGCATTTT. Translated: CASSLNGQGRQPQHF.

V and J are TRBV27 and TRBJ2-7; TRBD2 matches 7 bases. V shed 4 bases and J 5 bases; nucleotides not matched to a gene: 11. The CDR3 is 15 residues long. The germline V gene has CDR1 MNHEY and CDR2 SMNVEV (reference sequence). Written as DNA, the CDR3 is TGTGCCAGCAGTTCCATAGGGCGCGGGAGCGACGAGCAGTACTTC. It specifies CASSSIGRGSDEQYF.

This chain joins TRBV3-1 (or the pseudogene TRBV3-2) and TRBJ2-1; no clear D. Germline assignment: CDR1 LGHDT and CDR2 YNNKEL (reference sequence). Trimming left V 1 base short and J 15 bases short, with 10 bases between. The CDR3 has 11 amino acids. CDR3 sequence (DNA): TGTGCCAGCAGCCAAGGGCTGAACCGGTTCTTC. Translation gives CASSQGLNRFF.

This chain uses TRBV4-2 with TRBJ1-1, with a possible D match to TRBD1 (5 bases). The CDR3 length is 15 residues. Trimming took off 3 bases at V and 0 bases at J, with 11 bases between the two ends. The germline V gene has CDR1 LGHNA and CDR2 YNFKEQ. CDR3 nucleotides: TGTGCCAGCAGCCACACGACAGCCATGAACACTGAAGCTTTCTTT. This gives the protein CASSHTTAMNTEAFF.

This chain uses TRBV4-3 with TRBJ2-7; 7 nucleotides agree with TRBD2. Germline loops: CDR1 LGHNA, CDR2 YSLEER. J gave up 1 base and V 4 bases, and 7 bases lay outside the gene matches. The CDR3 contains 15 residues. Here the CDR3 reads CASSRNSGSSYEQYF. The CDR3 DNA reads as TGCGCCAGCAGCCGGAATAGCGGGTCGTCCTACGAGCAGTACTTC.

Concerning this clone: The same CDR3 arises from other DNA sequences in this sample as well. The chain recombines TRBV7-3 with TRBJ2-6; D not resolved. The CDR3 loop spans 13 amino acids. The V end lost 5 bases, the J end lost 0 bases, and 2 bases lay between the germline ends. Germline V gene sequence: CDR1 SGHTA, CDR2 FQGTGA. CDR3 amino acids: CASSRSGANVLTF. Written as DNA, the CDR3 is TGTGCCAGCAGCCGCTCTGGGGCCAACGTCCTGACTTTC.

This sequence joins TRBV6-5 and TRBJ2-7, with D tentatively TRBD1 (5 bases). Trimming took off 0 bases at V and 6 bases at J, with 12 bases between the two ends. CDR1 MNHEY and CDR2 SVGAGI come from the germline V gene. This CDR3 has 14 amino acids. As DNA, the CDR3 is TGTGCCAGCAGTTACTCCGCAGGGATCGGCGAGCAGTACTTC. Its protein product is CASSYSAGIGEQYF.

The J gene is TRBJ2-1, the V gene TRBV7-9; 13 positions match TRBD2. The CDR3 loop spans 15 amino acids. Germline V gives CDR1 SEHNR, CDR2 FQNEAQ (reference sequence). After removal of 4 bases from V and 7 bases from J, the junction contained 4 bases not matched to a gene. The CDR3 loop reads CASSSRTSGRNEQFF. Written as DNA, the CDR3 is TGTGCCAGCAGCTCCAGGACTAGCGGGAGAAATGAGCAGTTCTTC.

This rearrangement joins TRBV24-1 to TRBJ1-2, with D perhaps TRBD1 (6 bases). The CDR3 consists of 15 residues. In germline, CDR1 is KGHDR, CDR2 SFDVKD. V was shortened by 1 base and J by 6 bases, with 14 bases between the two germline ends. CDR3 residues: CATSDFGQGFNGYTF. The CDR3 DNA reads as TGTGCCACCAGTGATTTTGGGCAGGGGTTCAATGGCTACACCTTC.

The genes are TRBV27 and TRBJ2-2; D ambiguous. There are 14 residues in the CDR3. Trimming stripped 8 bases from V and 5 bases from J, with 15 bases between. CDR1 MNHEY and CDR2 SMNVEV come from the germline V gene (reference sequence). CDR3 in amino acids: CASCAPRRTGELFF. CDR3 nucleotides: TGTGCCAGCTGTGCGCCTAGACGAACCGGGGAGCTGTTTTTT.